One sample yielded the 14 T cell receptor beta chains listed below, sequenced in a study of blood T cell repertoires in COVID-19. Sequencing used immunoSEQ multiplex PCR; TCRdb keeps in-frame clones, though not all of them. This table has roughly 80,000 clones, 84% appearing once. The sample taken for sequencing was peripheral blood. The receptors derive from a man in his fifties with acute or convalescent COVID-19.

The V gene is TRBV9, the J gene TRBJ2-1; 9 bases are a match to TRBD2. Per the germline V gene, CDR1 is SGDLS and CDR2 is YYNGEE. V gave up 2 bases and J gave up 8 bases; unmatched junction bases: 8. The CDR3 spans 15 residues. This CDR3 reads CASSVGTSLTDEQFF. In DNA, the CDR3 is TGTGCCAGCAGCGTTGGGACTAGCCTTACGGATGAGCAGTTCTTC.

A single count supports this clone. J is TRBJ2-7 and V is TRBV27; TRBD1 agrees at 8 bases. V dropped 3 bases and J dropped 6; count of bases not matched to a gene: 7. The CDR3 length is 14 residues. Germline values: CDR1 MNHEY, CDR2 SMNVEV (reference sequence). CDR3 nucleotides: TGTGCCAGCAGTTTCAGGGGGCGCCTGAGCGAGCAGTACTTC. It encodes CASSFRGRLSEQYF.

The rearrangement joins TRBV10-3 to TRBJ2-7, with D perhaps matching TRBD1 (6 bases). The V end lost 3 bases, the J end lost 6 bases, and 6 bases lay between the germline ends. The germline V gene has CDR1 ENHRY and CDR2 SYGVKD. This CDR3 comprises 11 residues. CDR3 bases: TGTGCCATCAGTGAACAGGGCGAGCAGTACTTC. Translation: CAISEQGEQYF.

This chain uses TRBV7-2 with TRBJ2-1, with 13 bases that match TRBD2. This CDR3 comprises 19 residues. The V segment lost 2 bases and the J segment 3 bases; nucleotides outside the gene matches: 10. Germline V gene sequence: CDR1 SGHTA, CDR2 FQGNSA. The DNA for the CDR3 is TGTGCCAGCAGCTTATCGACTAGCGGGGGGCGTACCTTCTACAATGAGCAGTTCTTC. It encodes CASSLSTSGGRTFYNEQFF.

This chain connects TRBV7-6 to TRBJ2-2, with TRBD1 identical over 9 bases. The CDR3 loop spans 16 amino acids. Germline V gives CDR1 SGHVS, CDR2 FNYEAQ. V shed 3 bases and J 5 bases; nucleotides not matched to a gene: 7. CDR3 sequence: CASSFPLTGGTGELFF. The DNA for the CDR3 is TGTGCCAGCAGCTTCCCTCTGACAGGGGGTACCGGGGAGCTGTTTTTT.

The chain links TRBV7-3 to TRBJ2-5, with TRBD2 matching 11 bases. Germline V gene lookup returns CDR1 SGHTA and CDR2 FQGTGA. The CDR3 is 16 residues long. V lost 5 bases, J lost 5 bases, and 10 bases stayed unmatched. The CDR3 sequence is CASSVSGGAVRETQYF. The CDR3, as DNA: TGTGCCAGCAGCGTTAGCGGGGGGGCGGTGAGGGAGACCCAGTACTTC.

V and J are TRBV27 and TRBJ2-1; 7 nucleotides match TRBD2. Germline V gives CDR1 MNHEY, CDR2 SMNVEV (reference sequence). The V and J ends lost 2 bases and 2 bases, in that order; junction bases with no gene match: 6. This CDR3 contains 16 residues. CDR3 sequence (DNA): TGTGCCAGCAGTTTACTCGGGGGGTCCCCCTACAATGAGCAGTTCTTC. It is translated as CASSLLGGSPYNEQFF.

The chain links TRBV7-9 to TRBJ2-7, with 7 bases fitting TRBD1. The V and J ends lost 5 bases and 4 bases, in that order; junction bases with no gene match: 2. The length of the CDR3 is 12 residues. Germline V gene sequence: CDR1 SEHNR, CDR2 FQNEAQ (reference sequence). CDR3 DNA sequence: TGTGCCAGCAGCAAACAGGGGTACGAGCAGTACTTC. This encodes CASSKQGYEQYF.

This chain links TRBV7-2 with TRBJ1-1; possibly TRBD1 for D (6 bases). V shed 2 bases and J shed 1 base, with 8 bases lying between them. The CDR3 consists of 14 residues. Germline-derived CDR1 and CDR2 are SGHTA and FQGNSA. CDR3 coding DNA: TGTGCCAGCAGCTTAAGACAGGAGAACACTGAAGCTTTCTTT. The encoded protein is CASSLRQENTEAFF.

This clone appeared a few times. The J gene is TRBJ1-1, the V gene TRBV18, with TRBD1 identical over 7 bases. The V segment lost 0 bases and the J segment 9 bases; nucleotides outside the gene matches: 1. Per the germline V gene, CDR1 is KGHSH and CDR2 is LQKENI. The CDR3 consists of 12 residues. The CDR3 spells CASSPPGQQAFF. The DNA for the CDR3 is TGTGCCAGCTCACCACCGGGACAGCAAGCTTTCTTT.

V usage is TRBV28 and J usage is TRBJ1-2; no clear D gene. Per the germline V gene, CDR1 is MDHEN and CDR2 is SYDVKM. Trimming cost V 3 bases and J 2 bases, with 13 bases left between them. The CDR3 has 15 residues. CDR3 sequence (DNA): TGTGCCAGCAGTTTTACGGGTCTTACCAACTATGGCTACACCTTC. This translates into CASSFTGLTNYGYTF.

This sequence joins TRBV5-1 and TRBJ2-7; 9 nucleotides match TRBD1. The germline V gene has CDR1 SGHRS and CDR2 YFSETQ. The ends lost 4 bases at V and 2 bases at J; junction bases unmatched: 4. CDR3 length: 14 residues. CDR3 residues: CASSMGTGPYEQYF. CDR3 nucleotides: TGCGCCAGCAGCATGGGGACAGGGCCCTACGAGCAGTACTTC.

The chain couples TRBV7-2 to TRBJ1-4; 9 bases match TRBD1. J gave up 10 bases and V 1 base, and 7 bases lay outside the gene matches. Germline V lookup: CDR1 SGHTA, CDR2 FQGNSA. The CDR3 is made up of 15 amino acids. The CDR3 DNA sequence: TGTGCCAGCAGCTTAGGGGGGACAGGGTCTATAAAACTGTTTTTT. Encoded protein: CASSLGGTGSIKLFF.

The V gene is TRBV18, the J gene TRBJ1-2, with D unclear. Trimming stripped 3 bases from V and 0 bases from J, with 11 bases between. The germline gives CDR1 KGHSH, CDR2 LQKENI. The CDR3 consists of 15 residues. CDR3 coding DNA: TGTGCCAGCTCACCCCGACTGGATTCTAACTATGGCTACACCTTC. Its translation: CASSPRLDSNYGYTF.